Listed below are T cell receptor beta chains from one sample, sequenced in a study of long-term antiretroviral therapy in people with HIV. Here immunoSEQ multiplex PCR was the method, and the copy in TCRdb shows in-frame clones only, minus some. The profile covers roughly 18,000 clones, with 70% to 80% appearing a single time and about 6.9% taken by the ten largest. The sequences come from unsorted PBMCs, collected 2.2 years after starting antiretroviral therapy. These receptor sequences come from a man aged 50-60 years with HIV. Both conserved end residues are trimmed from each CDR3.

CDR3aa	v_gene	j_gene	len
SVPASRAYNEQF	TRBV29-1	TRBJ2-1	12
ASVEAGLESYEQY	TRBV28	TRBJ2-7	13
ASSYSWTGGMKTQY	TRBV6-5	TRBJ2-5	14
ASRGQTYNSPLH	TRBV7-2	TRBJ1-6	12
AGKTLSAVINEQF	TRBV6-6	TRBJ2-1	13
ASSGDGYSNQPQH	TRBV7-2	TRBJ1-5	13
ASSQDYTEAF	TRBV14	TRBJ1-1	10
ASSYSLALREQY	TRBV6-5	TRBJ2-7	12
ASSPSRDRRAKNIQY	TRBV2	TRBJ2-4	15
ASRNRRRSNQPQH	TRBV23-1	TRBJ1-5	13
ASSLMISNTEAF	TRBV5-1	TRBJ1-1	12
ASSHLYEQY	TRBV14	TRBJ2-7	9
ASSVTEAGQTYEQY	TRBV19	TRBJ2-7	14
ASPSGGHQETQY	TRBV6-5	TRBJ2-5	12
ASYSGTDTQY	TRBV18	TRBJ2-3	10
ASKGTGRVEAF	TRBV19	TRBJ1-1	11
ASSPDRARSDTQY	TRBV11-1	TRBJ2-3	13